The 22 T cell receptor beta chains below come from one sample, sequenced in a study of T cell responses to AZD1222 COVID-19 vaccine (dated by TCRdb to about 2021). The library relied on the immunoSEQ multiplex PCR assay. TCRdb's version of the immuneACCESS table is confined to in-frame rearrangements and falls short of the full clone set. An unresolved V gene accounts for under half of the shortfall where checked; the remainder is of unknown origin. In all, the sample holds around 180,000 clones, and 90% to 95% of those were seen once. The leading ten clones occupy more than 1.5% of the sample. What the time point label conveys for this sample: about 28 days (+/-7) after the second vaccine dose. Sequenced material: peripheral blood, taken 28 days after the second AZD1222 dose. Receptors were obtained from an adult who received the AZD1222 COVID-19 vaccine.

This clone was counted once. The V call is TRBV28, the J call TRBJ1-4; TRBD1 is a possible D gene (5 bases). Between the trimmed V and J ends, which lost 2 bases and 2 bases, there was a span of 12 bases. Germline V gene sequence: CDR1 MDHEN, CDR2 SYDVKM. The CDR3 is 16 residues long. The CDR3 region is CASSLVIGGTNEKLFF. The CDR3 DNA is TGTGCCAGCAGTTTAGTGATCGGGGGGACTAATGAAAAACTGTTTTTT.

The chain is built from TRBV19 and TRBJ1-1; D gene unclear. The V gene's germline CDR1 is LNHDA and CDR2 SQIVND (reference sequence). V shed 6 bases and J shed 3 bases, with 14 bases lying between them. CDR3 length equals 14 residues. CDR3 coding DNA: TGTGCCAGTAGGATATGGGGATTTGACACTGAAGCTTTCTTT. Translation gives CASRIWGFDTEAFF.

J is TRBJ2-7 and V is TRBV3-1 (or the pseudogene TRBV3-2); 9 positions match TRBD1. There are 16 residues in the CDR3. Trimming took 2 bases from V and 0 from J; bases not matched to a gene: 5. Germline V gives CDR1 LGHDT, CDR2 YNNKEL (reference sequence). CDR3 DNA: TGTGCCAGCAGCCAAACCGGGACAGGGTACTCCTACGAGCAGTACTTC. The encoded protein is CASSQTGTGYSYEQYF.

The gene calls are TRBV12-1 and TRBJ1-2. TRBV12-1 is a pseudogene segment. The CDR3 consists of 15 residues. CDR3 amino acids: CASSDRDPWPYGYTF. The CDR3 nucleotides read TGTGCCAGCAGCGACCGGGACCCATGGCCCTATGGCTACACCTTC.

This chain connects TRBV2 to TRBJ1-6; 7 bases agree with TRBD1. The germline gives CDR1 SNHLY, CDR2 FYNNEI. This CDR3 has 13 residues. J lost 5 bases, V lost 11 bases, and 6 bases had no gene match. The CDR3, as DNA: TGTGCCGGCCGGGACAGCGATAATTCACCCCTCCACTTT. Encoded protein: CAGRDSDNSPLHF.

Written as DNA, the CDR3 is TGTGCCTGGAGTGGAGCGGGAGTATATACCGGGGAGCTGTTTTTT. As protein: CAWSGAGVYTGELFF. The rearrangement uses TRBV30 and TRBJ2-2; 8 nucleotides align to TRBD2. CDR1 is GTSNPN and CDR2 is SVGIG in the germline V gene (reference sequence). V trimming: 1 base; J trimming: 5 bases; junction bases outside the gene matches: 6. The CDR3 is made up of 15 amino acids.

This rearrangement joins TRBV2 to TRBJ1-6; 10 positions match TRBD1. Germline CDR1 reads SNHLY; CDR2 reads FYNNEI. V shed 5 bases and J 8 bases; nucleotides not matched to a gene: 9. The CDR3 sequence is 16 residues long. The CDR3, as DNA: TGTGCCAGCAGTCCCAGGTACGGGACAGGGGATTCACCCCTCCACTTT. It is translated as CASSPRYGTGDSPLHF. Supplemented by reference TRBV2 and TRBJ1-6, the full variable domain reads EPEVTQTPSHQVTQMGQEVILRCVPISNHLYFYWYRQILGQKVEFLVSFYNNEISEKSEIFDDQFSVERPDGSNFTLKIRSTKLEDSAMYFCASSPRYGTGDSPLHFGNGTRLTVT.

The V and J genes are TRBV5-1 and TRBJ2-5, with D perhaps matching TRBD2 (6 bases). This CDR3 spans 16 amino acids. The V gene's germline CDR1 is SGHRS and CDR2 YFSETQ. Trimming took off 4 bases at V and 4 bases at J, with 20 bases between the two ends. CDR3 in DNA: TGCGCCAGCAGCGAGATGCTGGGACTCTCCCCAGAGACCCAGTACTTC. It specifies CASSEMLGLSPETQYF.

The V call is TRBV30, the J call TRBJ1-2; D gene uncertain. CDR3 length: 12 amino acids. Germline V gene sequence: CDR1 GTSNPN, CDR2 SVGIG (reference sequence). Trimming pared 1 base from V and 8 bases from J, leaving 11 bases between. CDR3 loop: CAWSGAGKGYTF. CDR3 DNA: TGTGCCTGGAGTGGGGCGGGGAAAGGCTACACCTTC.

This chain links TRBV28 with TRBJ1-4; the D gene is possibly TRBD1 (5 bases). CDR1 and CDR2 from the germline V gene are MDHEN and SYDVKM. CDR3 length: 15 amino acids. Trimming took 3 bases from V and 0 from J, leaving 8 bases between them. The CDR3 DNA follows: TGTGCCAGCAGTTTGTGGGGGGCAACTAATGAAAAACTGTTTTTT. It yields the protein CASSLWGATNEKLFF. Full variable domain (outside the CDR3, taken from reference TRBV28 and TRBJ1-4): DVKVTQSSRYLVKRTGEKVFLECVQDMDHENMFWYRQDPGLGLRLIYFSYDVKMKEKGDIPEGYSVSREKKERFSLILESASTNQTSMYLCASSLWGATNEKLFFGSGTQLSVL.

The chain combines TRBV28 with TRBJ1-1, with 10 bases fitting TRBD1. V gave up 6 bases and J gave up 5 bases; unmatched junction bases: 9. This CDR3 has 15 amino acids. Germline CDR1 is MDHEN and CDR2 is SYDVKM. The CDR3 is CASRIGQGVRTEAFF. CDR3 bases: TGTGCCAGCAGGATTGGACAGGGGGTTCGGACTGAAGCTTTCTTT. Drawing the rest from reference TRBV28 and TRBJ1-1, the complete variable domain is DVKVTQSSRYLVKRTGEKVFLECVQDMDHENMFWYRQDPGLGLRLIYFSYDVKMKEKGDIPEGYSVSREKKERFSLILESASTNQTSMYLCASRIGQGVRTEAFFGQGTRLTVV.

This chain connects TRBV28 to TRBJ2-7; D remains ambiguous. V was trimmed by 7 bases and J by 3 bases, leaving 13 bases between them. The CDR3 consists of 13 residues. Germline V gene sequence: CDR1 MDHEN, CDR2 SYDVKM. For the CDR3, the DNA is TGTGCCAGCACCCGGCCCATCGACTACGAGCAGTACTTC. Protein: CASTRPIDYEQYF.

The chain carries TRBV6-5 and TRBJ2-7; no firm D call. The ends were cut back, 1 base at V and 3 bases at J, with 13 bases in the middle. CDR1 is MNHEY, CDR2 SVGAGI, per germline. The CDR3 covers 15 residues. The CDR3 nucleotides are TGTGCCAGCAGTTACTTTTCCCTTTCTGGCTACGAGCAGTACTTC. Its protein product is CASSYFSLSGYEQYF.

This clone showed up just once. The chain couples TRBV6-5 to TRBJ1-1; 10 bases map to TRBD1. This CDR3 is 15 amino acids long. Germline V gene sequence: CDR1 MNHEY, CDR2 SVGAGI. V dropped 2 bases and J dropped 11; count of bases not matched to a gene: 11. As DNA, the CDR3 is TGTGCCAGCAGTTACGCCGGGACAGGGGTACCTGGGGCTTTCTTT. Translation: CASSYAGTGVPGAFF.

This chain uses TRBV11-3 with TRBJ2-7; possibly TRBD1 for D (6 bases). Trimming removed 5 bases from V and 2 bases from J, with 10 bases in between. The germline V gene has CDR1 SGHNT and CDR2 YENEEA. The CDR3 loop spans 13 amino acids. CDR3 residues: CASSPHRAYEQYF. CDR3 in DNA: TGTGCCAGCAGCCCGCACAGGGCCTACGAGCAGTACTTC. Supplemented by reference TRBV11-3 and TRBJ2-7, the full variable domain reads EAGVVQSPRYKIIEKKQPVAFWCNPISGHNTLYWYLQNLGQGPELLIRYENEEAVDDSQLPKDRFSAERLKGVDSTLKIQPAELGDSAVYLCASSPHRAYEQYFGPGTRLTVT.

V is TRBV5-1 and J is TRBJ2-1, with 8 bases lining up with TRBD1. The CDR3 loop spans 14 amino acids. J lost 6 bases, V lost 4 bases, and 6 bases had no gene match. Germline V gives CDR1 SGHRS, CDR2 YFSETQ. DNA for the CDR3: TGCGCCAGCAGCACAAGACAGGGGTTCAATGAGCAGTTCTTC. Its protein product is CASSTRQGFNEQFF.

This chain joins TRBV3-1 (or the pseudogene TRBV3-2) and TRBJ2-2; D possibly corresponds to TRBD1 (6 bases). In germline, CDR1 is LGHDT, CDR2 YNNKEL (reference sequence). Trimming shortened V by 6 bases and J by 2 bases, and 19 bases separated the two germline ends. The CDR3 is 17 residues long. The CDR3 spells CASRLKRRGGNTGELFF. Written as DNA, the CDR3 is TGTGCCAGCAGACTTAAACGTAGAGGGGGAAACACCGGGGAGCTGTTTTTT.

V gene TRBV6-2 or TRBV6-3 combines with J gene TRBJ1-1; D might be TRBD1 (6 bases). This CDR3 comprises 14 residues. Trimming stripped 2 bases from V and 1 base from J, with 8 bases between. Germline lookup yields CDR1 MNHEY and CDR2 SVGEGT. CDR3 DNA: TGTGCCAGCAGTTACCGACAGGAGAACACTGAAGCTTTCTTT. Translated, it gives CASSYRQENTEAFF.

The chain employs TRBV6-5 and TRBJ1-1; possibly TRBD1 for D (5 bases). Germline V CDR1 and CDR2: MNHEY, SVGAGI. The CDR3 covers 14 residues. The CDR3 DNA reads as TGTTCACTAACAGCCCGGGGCTTGAACACTGAAGCTTTCTTT. Translation: CSLTARGLNTEAFF.

The V gene is TRBV7-6, the J gene TRBJ2-7, with 11 nucleotides matching TRBD1. Germline loops: CDR1 SGHVS, CDR2 FNYEAQ. Trimming removed 4 bases from V and 4 bases from J; junction bases left unmatched: 6. The length of the CDR3 is 15 residues. CDR3 residues: CASSSPGQGVYEQYF. The CDR3 DNA reads TGTGCCAGCAGCTCGCCGGGACAGGGGGTATACGAGCAGTACTTC.

This chain joins TRBV12-3 or TRBV12-4 and TRBJ1-3; no firm D call. Trimming shortened V by 8 bases and J by 0 bases, and 8 bases separated the two germline ends. This CDR3 comprises 13 residues. CDR3 nucleotide sequence: TGTGCCAGCGGGGTCTTCTCTGGAAACACCATATATTTT. This translates into CASGVFSGNTIYF.

The V and J genes are TRBV29-1 and TRBJ1-1; D is undetermined. Germline V gives CDR1 SQVTM, CDR2 ANQGSEA. Trimming took 5 bases from V and 2 from J, leaving 12 bases between them. The CDR3 is made up of 13 amino acids. CDR3 DNA: TGCAGCGTTTGGGATGGAAGCAACACTGAAGCTTTCTTT. As protein: CSVWDGSNTEAFF.